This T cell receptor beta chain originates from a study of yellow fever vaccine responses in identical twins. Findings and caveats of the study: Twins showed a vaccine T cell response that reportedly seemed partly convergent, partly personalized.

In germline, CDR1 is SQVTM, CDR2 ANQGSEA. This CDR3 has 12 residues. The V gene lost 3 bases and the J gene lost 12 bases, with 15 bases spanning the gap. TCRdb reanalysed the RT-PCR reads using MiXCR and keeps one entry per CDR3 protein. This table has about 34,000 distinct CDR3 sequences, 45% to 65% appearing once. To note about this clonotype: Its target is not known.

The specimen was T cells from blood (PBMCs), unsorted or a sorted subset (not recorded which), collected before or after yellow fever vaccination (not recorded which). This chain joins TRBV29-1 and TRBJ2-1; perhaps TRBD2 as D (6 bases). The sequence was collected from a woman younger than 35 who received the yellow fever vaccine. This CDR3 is CSVEAGWEMQFF. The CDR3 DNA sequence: TGCAGCGTTGAGGCGGGATGGGAAATGCAGTTCTTC.